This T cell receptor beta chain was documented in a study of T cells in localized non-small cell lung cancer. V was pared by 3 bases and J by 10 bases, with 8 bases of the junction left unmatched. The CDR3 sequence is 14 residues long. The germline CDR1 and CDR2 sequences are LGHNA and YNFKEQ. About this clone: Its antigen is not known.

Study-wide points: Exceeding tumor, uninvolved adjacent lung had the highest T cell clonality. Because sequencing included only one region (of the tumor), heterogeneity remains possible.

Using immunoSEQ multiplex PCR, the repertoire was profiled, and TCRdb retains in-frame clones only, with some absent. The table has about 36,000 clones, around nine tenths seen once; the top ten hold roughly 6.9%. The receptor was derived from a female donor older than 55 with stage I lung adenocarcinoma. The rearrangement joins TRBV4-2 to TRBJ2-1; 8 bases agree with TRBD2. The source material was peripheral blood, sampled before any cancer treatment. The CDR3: CASSQRGVGLEQFF. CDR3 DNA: TGTGCCAGCAGCCAGCGGGGGGTGGGGTTGGAGCAGTTCTTC.